The sequence of this T cell receptor beta chain was determined in a study of blood T cells in healthy people across ages. Study overall: Capture by template switching was about one barcoded beta molecule per two T cells. General observations from the study: Strongly correlated with naive T cell percentage was TCR beta diversity.

The second PCR ran about 6 to 11 cycles with a sample-barcoded 5' primer and J-beta primers. Every individual sample yielded 2.5 million or more paired-end reads (each containing CDR3). TCRdb passed the 5' RACE reads through MiXCR, listing each CDR3 protein once. The sample includes around 900,000 distinct CDR3 sequences, roughly 51% seen only once; the top ten take roughly 23%. In this sample, this clonotype turned up a few times. Its specificity is unknown. The germline V gene has CDR1 SGHKS and CDR2 YYEKEE (reference sequence). V was pared by 3 bases and J by 8 bases, with 11 bases between. This CDR3 has 12 residues. Healthy individuals of Caucasian origin from Russia, aged roughly 6 to 100, served as donors.

The origin of this receptor is a woman in her sixties or seventies in good health. The sequencing sample was made of blood. The V and J genes are TRBV5-5 and TRBJ1-2; D is possibly TRBD1 (6 bases). CDR3 sequence: CASSSRTDGYTF. CDR3 nucleotides: TGTGCCAGCAGCTCCCGGACAGACGGCTACACCTTC.